A selection of T cell receptor beta chains follows, all from one sample in a study of blood T cell repertoires in COVID-19. Using immunoSEQ multiplex PCR, the repertoire was profiled, and TCRdb retains in-frame clones only, with some absent. The table lists roughly 80,000 clones, around nine tenths of them singletons. The sample was peripheral blood. Receptor source: a man in his 60s with acute or convalescent COVID-19. CDR3s include the opening cysteine and the closing phenylalanine or tryptophan. Fields, in order: clone size, V gene, D gene, J gene, CDR3 DNA, CDR3 protein. D genes are given only for firm matches. Clone size, where shown, is once, few, many, or a class for clones that have expanded.

size: once
V: TRBV5-6
D: TRBD1
J: TRBJ2-1
DNA: TGTGCCAGCAGCCTGGGACAGGGGGCCTACAATGAGCAGTTCTTC
CDR3: CASSLGQGAYNEQFF

size: -
V: TRBV7-9
D: -
J: TRBJ2-7
DNA: TGTGCCAGCGCCAGGGGGGTTACCTACGAGCAGTACTTC
CDR3: CASARGVTYEQYF

size: few
V: TRBV10-3
D: TRBD2
J: TRBJ2-7
DNA: TGTGCCATCAGTGAGGAGGTAGCGGGAGTTGGCGAGCAGTACTTC
CDR3: CAISEEVAGVGEQYF

size: -
V: TRBV30
D: -
J: TRBJ1-5
DNA: TGTGCCTGGAGTGGCACAGGGCCCAATCAGCCCCAGCATTTT
CDR3: CAWSGTGPNQPQHF

size: -
V: TRBV27
D: -
J: TRBJ2-3
DNA: TGTGCCAGCAGTTACAGCGCAGGGGGGGATACGCAGTATTTT
CDR3: CASSYSAGGDTQYF

size: -
V: TRBV19
D: -
J: TRBJ1-4
DNA: TGTGCCAGTAGTCCCGGTCTTACAACTAATGAAAAACTGTTTTTT
CDR3: CASSPGLTTNEKLFF

size: -
V: TRBV7-2
D: -
J: TRBJ2-7
DNA: TGTGCCAGCAGCGGCCGAGGGGACTTCTCCTACGAGCAGTACTTC
CDR3: CASSGRGDFSYEQYF

size: -
V: TRBV7-3
D: TRBD2
J: TRBJ2-3
DNA: TGTGCCAGCAGCTTCCTTAGCGGGAGGTTCACAGATACGCAGTATTTT
CDR3: CASSFLSGRFTDTQYF

size: -
V: TRBV19
D: TRBD2
J: TRBJ2-4
DNA: TGTGCCAGTAAGGAGCGGGAGGAAGGTAAAAACATTCAGTACTTC
CDR3: CASKEREEGKNIQYF

size: once
V: TRBV18
D: -
J: TRBJ1-1
DNA: TGTGCCAGCTCACCGACAGTAAACACTGAAGCTTTCTTT
CDR3: CASSPTVNTEAFF

size: few
V: TRBV4-2
D: TRBD2
J: TRBJ2-3
DNA: TGTGCCAGCAGCCAGGGACTAGCGGGAGCGGGCACAGATACGCAGTATTTT
CDR3: CASSQGLAGAGTDTQYF

size: -
V: TRBV20-1
D: TRBD2
J: TRBJ2-1
DNA: TGCAGTGCTAGTGGACTAGCGGGAGGGTACAATGAGCAGTTCTTC
CDR3: CSASGLAGGYNEQFF

size: -
V: TRBV29-1
D: -
J: TRBJ1-4
DNA: TGCAGCACGACAGGCCGAGGGAATGAAAAACTGTTTTTT
CDR3: CSTTGRGNEKLFF

size: -
V: TRBV27
D: TRBD2
J: TRBJ2-7
DNA: TGTGCCAGCAGTGTTGGACTAGCGGGCTACGAGCAGTACTTC
CDR3: CASSVGLAGYEQYF

size: -
V: TRBV5-1
D: -
J: TRBJ1-1
DNA: TGCGCCAGCAGCTTAGAGCCCAGGGGAGAACTCATGAACACTGAAGCTTTCTTT
CDR3: CASSLEPRGELMNTEAFF

size: -
V: TRBV5-5
D: -
J: TRBJ2-6
DNA: TGTGCCAGCAGCTTGTCCAGGTCTGGGGCCAACGTCCTGACTTTC
CDR3: CASSLSRSGANVLTF

size: -
V: TRBV25-1
D: -
J: TRBJ1-4
DNA: TGTGCCAGCAGTCTATCTGGTGGGGGGGCTAATGAAAAACTGTTTTTT
CDR3: CASSLSGGGANEKLFF

size: -
V: TRBV28
D: -
J: TRBJ1-5
DNA: TGTGCCAGCAGTCAAGCGGTTCAGCCCCAGCATTTT
CDR3: CASSQAVQPQHF

size: -
V: TRBV19
D: TRBD1
J: TRBJ1-6
DNA: TGTGCCAGTAGTCCCCGGGGACAGGGGGGAGCAATACCCCTCCACTTT
CDR3: CASSPRGQGGAIPLHF

size: few
V: TRBV7-9
D: TRBD2
J: TRBJ2-7
DNA: TGTGCCAGCAGCCCGCAATCGACTAGCACTTCCTACGAGCAGTACTTC
CDR3: CASSPQSTSTSYEQYF

size: -
V: TRBV15
D: TRBD1
J: TRBJ2-3
DNA: TGTGCCACCTCTTTCGAGACAGGGGGGTTTTTAACAGATACGCAGTATTTT
CDR3: CATSFETGGFLTDTQYF

size: -
V: TRBV21-1
D: -
J: TRBJ2-3
DNA: TGTGCCAGCATCGAAAGAGGGGGTAGTACTAGCGGACAGATACGCACAGATACGCAGTATTTT
CDR3: CASIERGGSTSGQIRTDTQYF

size: -
V: TRBV7-9
D: -
J: TRBJ1-1
DNA: TGTGCCAGCAGCCCTGCGACAGCAATGAACACTGAAGCTTTCTTT
CDR3: CASSPATAMNTEAFF

size: -
V: TRBV18
D: TRBD1
J: TRBJ1-5
DNA: TGTGCCAGCTCACCTGGGACAGGGGTTCAGCCCCAGCATTTT
CDR3: CASSPGTGVQPQHF

size: -
V: TRBV19
D: TRBD1
J: TRBJ1-1
DNA: TGTGCCAGTAGGACACAGGGGGGCGACACTGAAGCTTTCTTT
CDR3: CASRTQGGDTEAFF

size: -
V: TRBV19
D: -
J: TRBJ2-3
DNA: TGTGCCAGTAGTATGGGACTCTCGACGCCGGCGGATACGCAGTATTTT
CDR3: CASSMGLSTPADTQYF

size: once
V: TRBV5-4
D: -
J: TRBJ2-3
DNA: TGTGCCAGCAGCTTCTCACTAGAGGATACAGATACGCAGTATTTT
CDR3: CASSFSLEDTDTQYF

size: -
V: TRBV6-2/TRBV6-3
D: -
J: TRBJ2-7
DNA: TGTGCCAGCAGTTCGAGGCGCTACGAGCAGTACTTC
CDR3: CASSSRRYEQYF

size: -
V: TRBV2
D: -
J: TRBJ1-3
DNA: TGTGCCAGCCGCCAGGAGGGGCCTGGAAACACCATATATTTT
CDR3: CASRQEGPGNTIYF

size: -
V: TRBV24-1
D: TRBD2
J: TRBJ2-2
DNA: TGTGCCACCAGTGATCCTAGCGGGATTGCCGGGGAGCTGTTTTTT
CDR3: CATSDPSGIAGELFF

size: -
V: TRBV19
D: -
J: TRBJ2-7
DNA: TGTGCCAGTAGTATAGATTCAGGTCCCTACGAGCAGTACTTC
CDR3: CASSIDSGPYEQYF

size: -
V: TRBV28
D: TRBD1
J: TRBJ1-5
DNA: TGTGCCAGCAGTCCCGGACAGGGCAATCAGCCCCAGCATTTT
CDR3: CASSPGQGNQPQHF

size: -
V: TRBV18
D: TRBD1
J: TRBJ2-7
DNA: TGTGCCAGCTCACCGGGACAGATCTACGAGCAGTACTTC
CDR3: CASSPGQIYEQYF

size: once
V: TRBV19
D: TRBD2
J: TRBJ2-4
DNA: TGTGCCAGTAGTATTGGAGGGATTGGGGAACCGGGACTAGCGGGAGGTAGCATTCAGTACTTC
CDR3: CASSIGGIGEPGLAGGSIQYF

size: -
V: TRBV7-9
D: TRBD2
J: TRBJ2-7
DNA: TGTGCCAGCAGCCCTCTAGGACTAGCCTACGAGCAGTACTTC
CDR3: CASSPLGLAYEQYF

size: -
V: TRBV18
D: -
J: TRBJ1-2
DNA: TGTGCCAGCTCACCAATGGAGTATGGCTACACCTTC
CDR3: CASSPMEYGYTF

size: -
V: TRBV5-8
D: TRBD2
J: TRBJ2-1
DNA: TGTGCCAGCAGTTCGGGACTAGCGGGAGGGAAGCAGTTCTTC
CDR3: CASSSGLAGGKQFF

size: -
V: TRBV15
D: TRBD2
J: TRBJ2-3
DNA: TGTGCCACCAGCAGAGGTATTTCACTAGCGGGAAGGACAGATACGCAGTATTTT
CDR3: CATSRGISLAGRTDTQYF

size: -
V: TRBV7-2
D: TRBD1
J: TRBJ1-4
DNA: TGTGCCAGCAGCTTGCCCGGGACAGGGGCTGAAAAACTGTTTTTT
CDR3: CASSLPGTGAEKLFF

size: few
V: TRBV2
D: -
J: TRBJ2-5
DNA: TGTGCCAGCACTTCGAGTCGGCAAGAGACCCAGTACTTC
CDR3: CASTSSRQETQYF

size: -
V: TRBV29-1
D: -
J: TRBJ2-6
DNA: TGCAGCGTTGAAGAAGCCGGGGGGGCCAACGTCCTGACTTTC
CDR3: CSVEEAGGANVLTF

size: -
V: TRBV6-5
D: -
J: TRBJ1-4
DNA: TGTGCCAGCAGTTACTCAGCAGGGGCGAGTGAAAAACTGTTTTTT
CDR3: CASSYSAGASEKLFF

size: -
V: TRBV19
D: -
J: TRBJ1-1
DNA: TGTGCCAGTACCACCAGTGGGGGGGCCCTGAACACTGAAGCTTTCTTT
CDR3: CASTTSGGALNTEAFF

size: few
V: TRBV7-3
D: TRBD2
J: TRBJ2-3
DNA: TGTGCCAGCAGCTCCGGACTAGCGGGGAGAGGCGCAGATACGCAGTATTTT
CDR3: CASSSGLAGRGADTQYF

size: -
V: TRBV19
D: TRBD1
J: TRBJ2-7
DNA: TGTGCCAGTAGTACCTCGACAGGGGGACCTTACGAGCAGTACTTC
CDR3: CASSTSTGGPYEQYF

size: -
V: TRBV6-5
D: TRBD1
J: TRBJ2-7
DNA: TGTGCCAGCAGTTACCTGGGACAGAGAGCCTACGAGCAGTACTTC
CDR3: CASSYLGQRAYEQYF

size: -
V: TRBV28
D: -
J: TRBJ1-2
DNA: TGTGCCAGCAGTTTCGGCGGCTCTAACTATGGCTACACCTTC
CDR3: CASSFGGSNYGYTF

size: once
V: TRBV29-1
D: TRBD1
J: TRBJ1-1
DNA: TGCAGCGTCTATTCCCGACAGGGGACAGTGGCTTTCTTT
CDR3: CSVYSRQGTVAFF

size: -
V: TRBV5-4
D: -
J: TRBJ2-3
DNA: TGTGCCAGCAGACCACAGGGAAACGGGGCAGATACGCAGTATTTT
CDR3: CASRPQGNGADTQYF

size: -
V: TRBV20-1
D: TRBD2
J: TRBJ2-3
DNA: TGCAGTGCTAGTGGTCGGGAGGGTTACACAGATACGCAGTATTTT
CDR3: CSASGREGYTDTQYF

size: -
V: TRBV9
D: -
J: TRBJ2-5
DNA: TGTGCCAGCAGCGTAGGGTATGGGGACACCGGAACGGAGACCCAGTACTTC
CDR3: CASSVGYGDTGTETQYF

size: -
V: TRBV18
D: -
J: TRBJ2-3
DNA: TGTGCCAGCTCACCCCCTTCTGGGGCCACAGATACGCAGTATTTT
CDR3: CASSPPSGATDTQYF

size: -
V: TRBV20-1
D: -
J: TRBJ2-7
DNA: TGCAGTGCAACGGGAACCTACGAGCAGTACTTC
CDR3: CSATGTYEQYF

size: -
V: TRBV12-3/TRBV12-4
D: -
J: TRBJ2-7
DNA: TGTGCCAGCAGTTTTTCAGGGTTCGGCGAGCAGTACTTC
CDR3: CASSFSGFGEQYF